The clone carrying this T cell receptor (beta chain) was counted between two and nine times. The data derive from a study of identical twins. TCRdb re-called the 5' RACE reads through MiXCR, storing one row per CDR3 protein. The data hold around 530,000 distinct CDR3 sequences, with over 12% observed a single time. Germline CDR1 SGDLS, CDR2 YYNGEE. CDR3 size: 14 residues. The V gene lost 0 bases and the J gene lost 8 bases, with 14 bases spanning the gap. This sample was also put to use in a study of yellow fever vaccine responses in identical twins.

The rearrangement joins TRBV9 to TRBJ1-2, with D maybe TRBD1 (6 bases). This TCR came from a woman between 18 and 29 years old in good health. The sample was CD4+ T cells sorted from blood. The CDR3 loop is CASSVGRDTRGYTF. The CDR3 DNA is TGTGCCAGCAGCGTAGGAAGGGACACCCGAGGCTACACCTTC.